This TCR beta chain appears in the sequencing data of a study of blood T cell repertoires in COVID-19. Whole-study context: PBMCs, B-cell-depleted T cells, or T cells were the source of the cDNA or gDNA that made up the material.

Those enrolled in Seattle joined during active infection and were followed longitudinally afterward. Original processing notes: Estimation of nucleated cell counts relied on the amplification of reference gene primers. Clones were read by immunoSEQ multiplex PCR, and TCRdb kept only the in-frame ones, dropping some. For V, J and clone size, that table is used; D and trimming come from the DNA. The sample contains fewer than 250,000 clones, roughly 83% of which appear only once. The CDR3 has 15 amino acids. Trimming pared 3 bases from V and 3 bases from J, leaving 15 bases between. The germline V gene encodes CDR1 MNHNS and CDR2 SASEGT.

The chain employs TRBV6-1 and TRBJ2-7, with D possibly TRBD1 on 7 matching bases. The source material was peripheral blood. The source is a woman older than 75 with COVID-19, enrolled during active disease. The CDR3 region is CASSDGGGLNYEQYF. The CDR3 bases are TGTGCCAGCAGTGATGGAGGGGGCTTAAACTACGAGCAGTACTTC.